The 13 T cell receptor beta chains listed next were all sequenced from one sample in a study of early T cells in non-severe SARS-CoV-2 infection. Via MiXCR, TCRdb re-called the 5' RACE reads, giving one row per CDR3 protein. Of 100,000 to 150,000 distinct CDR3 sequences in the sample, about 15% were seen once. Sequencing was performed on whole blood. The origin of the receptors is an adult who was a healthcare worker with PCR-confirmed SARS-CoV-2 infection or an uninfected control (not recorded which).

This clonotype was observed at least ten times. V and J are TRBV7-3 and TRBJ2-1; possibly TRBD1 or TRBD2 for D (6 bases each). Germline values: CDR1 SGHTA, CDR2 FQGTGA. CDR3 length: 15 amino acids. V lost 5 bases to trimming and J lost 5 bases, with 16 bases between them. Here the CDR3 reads CASSLSRGRNNEQFF. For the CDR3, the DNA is TGTGCCAGCAGCCTTAGCCGGGGGCGGAACAATGAGCAGTTCTTC.

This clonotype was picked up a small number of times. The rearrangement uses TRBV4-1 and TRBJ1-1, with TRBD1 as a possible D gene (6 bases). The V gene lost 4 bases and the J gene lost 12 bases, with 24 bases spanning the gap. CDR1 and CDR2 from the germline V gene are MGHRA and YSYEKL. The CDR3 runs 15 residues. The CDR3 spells CASSRLAGTPLEPFF. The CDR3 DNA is TGCGCCAGCAGCCGCCTTGCCGGGACACCCTTGGAACCTTTCTTT.

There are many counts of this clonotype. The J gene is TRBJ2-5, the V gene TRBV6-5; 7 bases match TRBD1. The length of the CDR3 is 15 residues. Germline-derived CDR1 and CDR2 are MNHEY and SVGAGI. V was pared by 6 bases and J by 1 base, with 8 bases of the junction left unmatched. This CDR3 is CASSPDRAPQETQYF. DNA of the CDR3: TGTGCCAGCAGCCCCGACAGGGCGCCCCAAGAGACCCAGTACTTC.

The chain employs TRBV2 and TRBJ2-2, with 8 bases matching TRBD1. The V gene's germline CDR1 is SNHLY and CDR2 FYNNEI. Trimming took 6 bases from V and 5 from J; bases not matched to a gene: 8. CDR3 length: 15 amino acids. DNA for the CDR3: TGTGCCAGCAGGAGCGGACAGGGCTCGACCGGGGAGCTGTTTTTT. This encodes CASRSGQGSTGELFF.

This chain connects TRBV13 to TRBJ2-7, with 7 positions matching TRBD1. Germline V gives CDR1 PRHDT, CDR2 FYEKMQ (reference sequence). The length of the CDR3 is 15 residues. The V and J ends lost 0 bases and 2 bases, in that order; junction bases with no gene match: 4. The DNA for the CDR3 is TGTGCCAGCAGCTTAGGCCGGACAGGACCCTACGAGCAGTACTTC. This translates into CASSLGRTGPYEQYF.

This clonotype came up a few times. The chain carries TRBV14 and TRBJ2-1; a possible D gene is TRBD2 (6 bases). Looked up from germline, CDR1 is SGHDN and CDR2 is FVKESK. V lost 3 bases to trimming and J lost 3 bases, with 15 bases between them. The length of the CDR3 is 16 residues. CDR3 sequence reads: CASSQGGYRVYNEQFF. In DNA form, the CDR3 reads TGTGCCAGCAGCCAGGGAGGCTATAGGGTCTACAATGAGCAGTTCTTC.

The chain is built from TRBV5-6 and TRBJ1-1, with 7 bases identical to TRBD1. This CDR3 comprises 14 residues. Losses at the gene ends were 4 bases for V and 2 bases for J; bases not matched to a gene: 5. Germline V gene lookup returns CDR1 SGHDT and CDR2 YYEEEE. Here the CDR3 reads CASSRDRENTEAFF. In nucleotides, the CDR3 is TGTGCCAGCAGCCGTGACAGGGAAAACACTGAAGCTTTCTTT.

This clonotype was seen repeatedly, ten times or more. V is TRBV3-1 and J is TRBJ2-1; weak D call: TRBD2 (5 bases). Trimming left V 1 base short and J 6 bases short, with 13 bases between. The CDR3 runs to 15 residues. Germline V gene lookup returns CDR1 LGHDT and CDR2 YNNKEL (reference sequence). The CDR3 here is CASSQGTVKSNEQFF. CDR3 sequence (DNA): TGTGCCAGCAGCCAAGGGACTGTAAAATCCAATGAGCAGTTCTTC.

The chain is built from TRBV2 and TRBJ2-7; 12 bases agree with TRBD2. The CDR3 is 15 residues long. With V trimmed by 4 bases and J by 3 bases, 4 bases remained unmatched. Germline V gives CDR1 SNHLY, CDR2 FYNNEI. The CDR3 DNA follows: TGTGCCAGCAGTGGAGGACTAGCGGGGATCTACGAGCAGTACTTC. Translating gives CASSGGLAGIYEQYF.

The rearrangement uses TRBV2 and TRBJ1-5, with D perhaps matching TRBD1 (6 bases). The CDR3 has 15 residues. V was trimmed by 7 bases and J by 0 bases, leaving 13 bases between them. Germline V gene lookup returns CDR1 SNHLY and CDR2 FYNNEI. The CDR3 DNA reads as TGTGCCAGCACCTCGACAGGTTATAGCAATCAGCCCCAGCATTTT. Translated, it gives CASTSTGYSNQPQHF.

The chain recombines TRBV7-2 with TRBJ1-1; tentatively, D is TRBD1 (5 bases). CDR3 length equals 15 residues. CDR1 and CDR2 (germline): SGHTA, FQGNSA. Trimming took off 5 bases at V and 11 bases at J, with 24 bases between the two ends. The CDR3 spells CASSARIRDASGAFF. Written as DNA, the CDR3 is TGTGCCAGCAGCGCGAGAATCCGGGACGCTTCTGGGGCTTTCTTT.

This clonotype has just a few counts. The CDR3 here is CSAFLGVLFF. CDR3 in DNA: TGCAGTGCTTTTCTTGGGGTACTGTTTTTT. The V call is TRBV20-1, the J call TRBJ1-4; D ambiguous. Germline-derived CDR1 and CDR2 are DFQATT and SNEGSKA (reference sequence). The CDR3 totals 10 residues. Trimming took off 5 bases at V and 13 bases at J, with 11 bases between the two ends.

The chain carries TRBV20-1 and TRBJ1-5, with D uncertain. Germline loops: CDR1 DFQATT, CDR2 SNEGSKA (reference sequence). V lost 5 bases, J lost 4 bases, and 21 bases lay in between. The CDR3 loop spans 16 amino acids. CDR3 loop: CSAARPGLEGNQPQHF. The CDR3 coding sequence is TGCAGTGCTGCCCGTCCGGGTCTCGAGGGAAATCAGCCCCAGCATTTT.